This T cell receptor (beta chain) was captured by sequencing in a study of CD8 T cells in ankylosing spondylitis (dated 2017 in TCRdb). With respect to the entire study: T cell receptor beta repertoires were profiled in healthy donors and ankylosing spondylitis patients so that disease-linked TCR variants could be found. In total, the full study cohort was made up of 100 to 140 healthy donors and some 26 ankylosing spondylitis patients. Peripheral blood was sampled, and synovial fluid was additionally collected from ankylosing spondylitis patients. The full study reports these points: A TCR beta motif of several highly homologous amino acid variants appeared characteristic of blood from ankylosing spondylitis patients. In peripheral blood, the disease-linked clones were found at relatively low frequencies and had a CD8+ phenotype. Some motif variants were previously reported in synovial fluid and blood of reactive arthritis patients, suggesting common disease-initiation mechanisms. Significant enrichment of the disease-linked clones was reported in matched synovial fluid samples from ankylosing spondylitis patients.

As concerns this clonotype: Its antigen is not yet known. No clone much larger than this one lies a single base away; base qualities are absent.

Synovial fluid samples were paired with blood samples taken from the same ankylosing spondylitis patients. The reads were generated on an Illumina HiSeq 2500. Quantitative 5'-RACE with molecular barcodes was used to prepare TCR beta libraries. For the original study's pipeline: A new computational method based on a probabilistic model of VDJ rearrangement was used to identify disease-linked TCR variants. The raw public data were reprocessed by TCRdb itself: fastp quality trimming at Q25, MiXCR clonotype calling, in-frame beta chains only. Rows are unified per CDR3 protein, each entry keeping the most common DNA and genes. The V and J calls here are based on TCRdb, not the publication. A total of approximately 150,000 distinct CDR3 sequences appear in this sample, approximately 32% of them only once. The biggest ten clones account for around 6.2% of the sample. V sheds 10 bases and J sheds 5 bases, leaving 14 bases between their ends. The CDR3 holds 13 amino acids from the cysteine to the phenylalanine. The entry retains the CDR3 DNA only, 39 bases that are in frame from base 1. CDR1 and CDR2 (MNHEY, SVGEGT) derive from the germline V gene.

The chain is made from TRBV6-2 or TRBV6-3 and TRBJ2-2; a tentative D match to TRBD1 spans 5 bases. The sample was synovial fluid, either unsorted or a sorted T cell fraction (not recorded which). The TCR originated in a male donor with ankylosing spondylitis. The sequence in DNA is TGTGCCACCACCAGACAGCTGACCGGGGAGCTGTTTTTT. Its protein product is CATTRQLTGELFF.